These 4 T cell receptor beta chains were sequenced from one sample in a study of cytomegalovirus exposure and HLA in healthy donors. Here immunoSEQ multiplex PCR was the method, and the copy in TCRdb shows in-frame clones only, minus some. The table shows about 160,000 clones, with 70% to 90% occurring only once. The material sequenced was PBMCs. The source of these receptors is a woman under 40 in good health and CMV-seronegative.

The chain uses TRBV15 and TRBJ2-2, with D tentatively TRBD1 (7 bases). CDR1 is LNHNV and CDR2 is YYDKDF in the germline V gene (reference sequence). V dropped 3 bases and J dropped 7 bases, with 18 bases sitting between them. This CDR3 spans 16 amino acids. The CDR3 nucleotides read TGTGCCACCAGCAGTCCCCGACAGGGACTGGACGGGGAGCTGTTTTTT. It encodes CATSSPRQGLDGELFF.

The V and J genes are TRBV10-3 and TRBJ2-3, with a tentative D call TRBD2 (7 bases). With 6 bases removed from V and 2 bases from J, the gap between germline ends came to 12 bases. Germline V gene data show CDR1 as ENHRY and CDR2 as SYGVKD. The CDR3 is 14 residues long. As DNA, the CDR3 is TGTGCCATCAGGGGGGGGCCTAACACAGATACGCAGTATTTT. This codes for CAIRGGPNTDTQYF.

This clone has just one count. J is TRBJ2-1 and V is TRBV6-1; D is undetermined. Germline V gene lookup returns CDR1 MNHNS and CDR2 SASEGT. This CDR3 is built from 15 residues. Trimming removed 2 bases at V and 0 bases at J, with 8 bases between. Written as DNA, the CDR3 is TGTGCCAGCAGTGAAAGGGTTCACTCCTACAATGAGCAGTTCTTC. As protein: CASSERVHSYNEQFF.

V usage is TRBV20-1 and J usage is TRBJ1-2; no clear D gene. Trimming took off 7 bases at V and 6 bases at J, with 12 bases between the two ends. Germline V gene data show CDR1 as DFQATT and CDR2 as SNEGSKA (reference sequence). The CDR3 contains 11 residues. The CDR3 spells CSVLVTDGYTF. The CDR3 DNA reads TGCAGTGTTCTAGTAACCGATGGCTACACCTTC.